The source of this TCR beta chain is a study of patients and donors after allogeneic stem cell transplantation. This CDR3 contains 17 residues. V lost 4 bases and J 1 base, leaving 16 bases between the germline ends. Each CDR3 protein gets one entry after TCRdb re-called the RT-PCR reads with MiXCR. The table records 920,000 or so distinct CDR3 sequences, 15% to 20% of them present only once. This clonotype was detected only a few times. The sample taken for sequencing was blood, either unsorted or a sorted T cell fraction (not recorded which). The rearrangement joins TRBV12-3 or TRBV12-4 to TRBJ2-2, with D perhaps matching TRBD1 or TRBD2 (5 bases each). The receptor was derived from a human donor who was either an allogeneic HSCT recipient or a stem cell or donor lymphocyte infusion donor (not recorded which). It is not recorded whose cells these are; they may come from a transplant donor. CDR3 in amino acids: CASSSPPGRVNTGELFF. The CDR3 bases are TGTGCCAGCAGTTCCCCCCCAGGGCGGGTGAACACCGGGGAGCTGTTTTTT.